Each of the 10 T cell receptor beta chains below was sequenced from the same sample in a study of blood T cell repertoires in COVID-19. The repertoire was sequenced with immunoSEQ multiplex PCR; TCRdb's copy has only in-frame clones and lacks some. Of over 90,000 clones in the sample, more than 75% are singletons; the top ten hold roughly a sixth. The specimen sequenced was peripheral blood. The origin of the receptors is a human donor in a cohort sampled during active COVID-19.

The V call is TRBV4-3, the J call TRBJ1-3; the D is unclear. The germline V and J ends were trimmed by 0 bases and 0 bases, with 6 bases remaining between them. CDR3 length equals 15 residues. CDR1 and CDR2 (germline): LGHNA, YSLEER. The CDR3 spells CASSQDGSSGNTIYF. The CDR3 region has the DNA TGCGCCAGCAGCCAAGATGGGAGCTCTGGAAACACCATATATTTT.

This clone has just one count. The CDR3 sequence: CATSRDRERGYGYTF. CDR3 DNA sequence: TGTGCCACCAGCAGGGACAGGGAGAGGGGTTATGGCTACACCTTC. This sequence joins TRBV15 and TRBJ1-2, with 8 bases that match TRBD1. There are 15 residues in the CDR3. Germline V CDR1 and CDR2: LNHNV, YYDKDF (reference sequence). V lost 3 bases and J lost 5; bases outside the gene matches: 8.

The CDR3 loop reads CASSVEGQGLYGYTF. CDR3 nucleotide sequence: TGTGCCAGCAGCGTAGAGGGACAGGGGTTGTATGGCTACACCTTC. The chain has TRBV9 and TRBJ1-2, with 10 bases that match TRBD1. Germline values: CDR1 SGDLS, CDR2 YYNGEE. There are 15 residues in the CDR3. With V trimmed by 0 bases and J by 5 bases, 4 bases remained unmatched.

CDR3 in DNA: TGTGCCAGCAGCCAGAGAGGAAAATCCTATGGCTACACCTTC. Amino acids: CASSQRGKSYGYTF. This chain connects TRBV5-8 to TRBJ1-2; no clear D gene. This CDR3 comprises 14 residues. Trimming stripped 4 bases from V and 4 bases from J, with 14 bases between. Per the germline V gene, CDR1 is SGHTS and CDR2 is YDEGEE.

The chain joins TRBV6-5 to TRBJ1-2; D possibly corresponds to TRBD1 (6 bases). The CDR3 length is 15 residues. The V end lost 1 base, the J end lost 4 bases, and 13 bases lay between the germline ends. Germline values: CDR1 MNHEY, CDR2 SVGAGI. CDR3 protein: CASSYLAGAAYGYTF. The CDR3 DNA sequence: TGTGCCAGCAGTTACTTAGCAGGGGCCGCCTATGGCTACACCTTC.

This chain connects TRBV7-6 to TRBJ2-1; a weak D match, TRBD2 (5 bases). CDR1 is SGHVS, CDR2 FNYEAQ, per germline. This CDR3 spans 15 amino acids. Between the trimmed V and J ends, which lost 5 bases and 5 bases, there was a span of 16 bases. The CDR3 protein is CASSRGWSANNEQFF. The CDR3 DNA reads as TGTGCCAGCAGCCGGGGTTGGTCGGCGAACAATGAGCAGTTCTTC.

V is TRBV27 and J is TRBJ1-2; 9 bases are a match to TRBD1. Trimming took 6 bases from V and 7 from J; bases not matched to a gene: 12. The CDR3 totals 15 residues. In germline, CDR1 is MNHEY, CDR2 SMNVEV (reference sequence). The CDR3 DNA is TGTGCCAGCAGCCACCCATCGACAGGGGGGACTGGCTACACCTTC. This gives the protein CASSHPSTGGTGYTF.

The chain employs TRBV4-3 and TRBJ1-4; TRBD1 might be the D (5 bases). V was shortened by 0 bases and J by 14 bases, with 16 bases between the two germline ends. There are 14 residues in the CDR3. Germline CDR1 reads LGHNA; CDR2 reads YSLEER. In nucleotides, the CDR3 is TGCGCCAGCAGCCAAGATACAGGCTACGTCCGGCTGTTTTTT. Translating gives CASSQDTGYVRLFF.

The chain couples TRBV5-1 to TRBJ2-5, with TRBD2 matching 11 bases. J gave up 2 bases and V 4 bases, and 13 bases lay outside the gene matches. Germline values: CDR1 SGHRS, CDR2 YFSETQ. The CDR3 is 18 residues long. CDR3 nucleotide sequence: TGCGCCAGCAGCCAGACCCCAACTAGCGGGGGAAGACAAGAGACCCAGTACTTC. As protein: CASSQTPTSGGRQETQYF.

The V call is TRBV7-2, the J call TRBJ2-2, with 8 bases lining up with TRBD1. With 2 bases clipped from V and 6 bases from J, the junction kept 11 bases outside the gene matches. CDR1 and CDR2 from the germline V gene are SGHTA and FQGNSA. The CDR3 runs 17 residues. CDR3 sequence reads: CASSLQGTGRWAGELFF. CDR3 sequence (DNA): TGTGCCAGCAGCTTACAGGGGACAGGTCGATGGGCCGGGGAGCTGTTTTTT.